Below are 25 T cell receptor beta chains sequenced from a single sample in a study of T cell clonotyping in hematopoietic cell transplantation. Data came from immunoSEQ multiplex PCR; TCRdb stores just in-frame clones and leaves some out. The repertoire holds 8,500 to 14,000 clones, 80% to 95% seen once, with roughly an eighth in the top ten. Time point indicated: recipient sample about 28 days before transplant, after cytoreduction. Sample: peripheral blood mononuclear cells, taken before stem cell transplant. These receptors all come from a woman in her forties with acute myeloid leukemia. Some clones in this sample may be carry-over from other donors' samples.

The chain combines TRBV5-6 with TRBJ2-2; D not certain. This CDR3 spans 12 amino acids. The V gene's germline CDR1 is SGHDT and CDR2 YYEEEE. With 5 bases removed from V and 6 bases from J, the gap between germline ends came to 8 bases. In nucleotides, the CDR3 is TGTGCCAGCAGTGTTTCTTCCGGGGAGCTGTTTTTT. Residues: CASSVSSGELFF.

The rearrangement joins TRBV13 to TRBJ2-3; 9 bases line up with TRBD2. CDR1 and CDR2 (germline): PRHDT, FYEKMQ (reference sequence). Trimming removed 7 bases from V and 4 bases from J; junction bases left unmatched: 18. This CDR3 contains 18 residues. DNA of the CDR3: TGTGCCAGCACCCCGGGTTCGGCTAGCGGGACTGGACCAGATACGCAGTATTTT. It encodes CASTPGSASGTGPDTQYF.

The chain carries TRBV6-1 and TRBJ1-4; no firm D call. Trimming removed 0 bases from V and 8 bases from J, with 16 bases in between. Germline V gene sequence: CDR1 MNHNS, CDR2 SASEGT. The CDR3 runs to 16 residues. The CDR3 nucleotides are TGTGCCAGCAGTGAAGCGGATGAGATCTGGGGAGAAAAACTGTTTTTT. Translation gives CASSEADEIWGEKLFF.

The CDR3 loop reads CASSLAPGHEEAFF. CDR3 bases: TGTGCCAGCAGCTTAGCGCCGGGACACGAAGAAGCTTTCTTT. This chain joins TRBV7-6 and TRBJ1-1, with D possibly matching TRBD1 (6 bases). Trimming pared 0 bases from V and 8 bases from J, leaving 13 bases between. CDR3 length: 14 amino acids. Germline lookup yields CDR1 SGHVS and CDR2 FNYEAQ.

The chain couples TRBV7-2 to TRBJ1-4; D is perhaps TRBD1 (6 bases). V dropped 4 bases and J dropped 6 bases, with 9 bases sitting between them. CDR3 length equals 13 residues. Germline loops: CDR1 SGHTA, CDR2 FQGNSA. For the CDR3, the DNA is TGTGCCAGCAGCTCAGGACAGTATGAAAAACTGTTTTTT. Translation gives CASSSGQYEKLFF. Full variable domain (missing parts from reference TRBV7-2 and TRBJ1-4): GAGVSQSPSNKVTEKGKDVELRCDPISGHTALYWYRQSLGQGLEFLIYFQGNSAPDKSGLPSDRFSAERTGGSVSTLTIQRTQQEDSAVYLCASSSGQYEKLFFGSGTQLSVL.

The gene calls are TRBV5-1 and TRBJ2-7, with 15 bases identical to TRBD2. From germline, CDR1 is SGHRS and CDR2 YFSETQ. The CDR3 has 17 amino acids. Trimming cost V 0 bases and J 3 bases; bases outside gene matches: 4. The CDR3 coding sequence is TGCGCCAGCAGCTTGGAAAGGACTAGCGGGAGGGTCTACGAGCAGTACTTC. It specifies CASSLERTSGRVYEQYF.

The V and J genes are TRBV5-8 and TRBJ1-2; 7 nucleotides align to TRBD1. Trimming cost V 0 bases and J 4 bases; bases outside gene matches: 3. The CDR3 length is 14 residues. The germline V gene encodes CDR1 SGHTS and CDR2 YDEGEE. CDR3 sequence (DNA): TGTGCCAGCAGCTTGGACAGGGGCGGCTATGGCTACACCTTC. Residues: CASSLDRGGYGYTF.

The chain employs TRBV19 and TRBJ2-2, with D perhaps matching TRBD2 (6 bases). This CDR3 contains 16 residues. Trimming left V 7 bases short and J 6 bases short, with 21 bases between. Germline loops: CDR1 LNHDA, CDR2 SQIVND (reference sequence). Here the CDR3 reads CASTSLMGGWAGELFF. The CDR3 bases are TGTGCCAGTACCTCCCTGATGGGGGGTTGGGCCGGGGAGCTGTTTTTT.

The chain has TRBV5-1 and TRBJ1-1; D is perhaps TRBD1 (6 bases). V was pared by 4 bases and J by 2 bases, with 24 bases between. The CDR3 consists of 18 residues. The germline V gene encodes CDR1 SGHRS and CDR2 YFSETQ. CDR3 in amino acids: CASSGTLGGRWENTEAFF. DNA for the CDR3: TGCGCCAGCAGCGGGACGTTGGGGGGCAGATGGGAAAACACTGAAGCTTTCTTT.

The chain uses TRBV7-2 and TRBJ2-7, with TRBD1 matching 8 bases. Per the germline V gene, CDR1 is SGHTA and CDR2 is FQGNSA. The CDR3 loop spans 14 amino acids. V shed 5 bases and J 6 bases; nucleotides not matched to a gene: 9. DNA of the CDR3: TGTGCCAGCAGCCCTGGGACAGGTGTCGCCGAGCAGTACTTC. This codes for CASSPGTGVAEQYF.

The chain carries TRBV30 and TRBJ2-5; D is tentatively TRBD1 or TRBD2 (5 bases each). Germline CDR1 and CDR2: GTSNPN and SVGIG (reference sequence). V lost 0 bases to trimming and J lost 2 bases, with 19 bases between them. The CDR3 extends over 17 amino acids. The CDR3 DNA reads TGTGCCTGGAGTGTAGGGGTTGGACTCCTGTCTCAAGAGACCCAGTACTTC. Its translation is CAWSVGVGLLSQETQYF. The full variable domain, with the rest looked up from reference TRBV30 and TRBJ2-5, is SQTIHQWPATLVQPVGSPLSLECTVEGTSNPNLYWYRQAAGRGLQLLFYSVGIGQISSEVPQNLSASRPQDRQFILSSKKLLLSDSGFYLCAWSVGVGLLSQETQYFGPGTRLLVL.

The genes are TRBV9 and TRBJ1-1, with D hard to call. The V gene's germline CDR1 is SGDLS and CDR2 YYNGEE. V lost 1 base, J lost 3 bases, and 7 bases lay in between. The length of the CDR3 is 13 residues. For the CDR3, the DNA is TGTGCCAGCAGCGTACAGCGGTACACTGAAGCTTTCTTT. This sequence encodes CASSVQRYTEAFF.

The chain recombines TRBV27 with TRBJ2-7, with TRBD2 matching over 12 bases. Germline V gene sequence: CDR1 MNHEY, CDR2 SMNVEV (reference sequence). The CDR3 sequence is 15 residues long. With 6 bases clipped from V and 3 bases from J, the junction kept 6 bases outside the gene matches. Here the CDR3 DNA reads TGTGCCAGCAGCGGACTAGCGGGGCCTCGCTACGAGCAGTACTTC. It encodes CASSGLAGPRYEQYF.

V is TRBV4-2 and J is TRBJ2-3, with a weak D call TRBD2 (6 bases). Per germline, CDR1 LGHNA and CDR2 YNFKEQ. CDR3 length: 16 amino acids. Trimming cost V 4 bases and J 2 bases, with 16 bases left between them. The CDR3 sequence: CASSPVMGGITDTQYF. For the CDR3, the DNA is TGTGCCAGCAGCCCCGTTATGGGCGGGATCACAGATACGCAGTATTTT.

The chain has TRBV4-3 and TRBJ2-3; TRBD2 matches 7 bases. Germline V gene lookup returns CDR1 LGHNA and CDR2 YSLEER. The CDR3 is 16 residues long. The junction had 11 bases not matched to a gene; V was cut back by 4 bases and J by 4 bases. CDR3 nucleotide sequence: TGCGCCAGCAGCCCACGACTAGCTGCCGCGTCAGATACGCAGTATTTT. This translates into CASSPRLAAASDTQYF.

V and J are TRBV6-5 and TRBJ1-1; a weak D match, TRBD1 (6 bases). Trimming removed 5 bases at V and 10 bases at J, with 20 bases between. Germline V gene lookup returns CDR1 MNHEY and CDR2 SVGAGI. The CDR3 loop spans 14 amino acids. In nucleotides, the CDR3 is TGTGCCAGCAGTGGCCCATCCAGTCAGGGGCGAGCTTTCTTT. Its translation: CASSGPSSQGRAFF.

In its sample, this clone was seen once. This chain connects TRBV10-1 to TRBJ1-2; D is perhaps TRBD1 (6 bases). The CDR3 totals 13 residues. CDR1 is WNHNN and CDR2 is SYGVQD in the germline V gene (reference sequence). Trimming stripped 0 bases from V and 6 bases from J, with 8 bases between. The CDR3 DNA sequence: TGCGCCAGCAGTGAGTCGAAGGGGGATGGCTACACCTTC. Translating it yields CASSESKGDGYTF.

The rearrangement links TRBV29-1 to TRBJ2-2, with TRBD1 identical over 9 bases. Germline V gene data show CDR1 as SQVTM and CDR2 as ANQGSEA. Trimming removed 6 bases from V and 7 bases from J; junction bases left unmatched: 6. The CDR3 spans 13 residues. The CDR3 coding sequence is TGCAGCGTCAGAACAGGGGGCCACGGGGAGCTGTTTTTT. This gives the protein CSVRTGGHGELFF.

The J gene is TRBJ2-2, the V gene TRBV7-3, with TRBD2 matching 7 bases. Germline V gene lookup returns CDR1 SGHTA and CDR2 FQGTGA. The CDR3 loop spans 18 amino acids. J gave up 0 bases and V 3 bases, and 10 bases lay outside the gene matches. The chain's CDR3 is CASSFSGITGANTGELFF. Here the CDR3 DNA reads TGTGCCAGCAGCTTCAGCGGGATAACCGGAGCGAACACCGGGGAGCTGTTTTTT.

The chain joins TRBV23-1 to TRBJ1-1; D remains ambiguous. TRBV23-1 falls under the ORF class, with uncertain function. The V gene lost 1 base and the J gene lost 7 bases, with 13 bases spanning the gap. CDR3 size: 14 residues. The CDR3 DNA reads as TGCGCCAGCAGTCAATGCCTTGCAGGCTTTGAAGCTTTCTTT. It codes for CASSQCLAGFEAFF.

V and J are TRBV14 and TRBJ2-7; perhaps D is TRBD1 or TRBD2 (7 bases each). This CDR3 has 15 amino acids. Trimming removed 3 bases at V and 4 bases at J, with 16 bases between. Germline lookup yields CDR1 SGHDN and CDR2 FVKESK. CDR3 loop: CASSHGRGGFYEQYF. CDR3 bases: TGTGCCAGCAGCCACGGCAGGGGGGGATTTTACGAGCAGTACTTC.

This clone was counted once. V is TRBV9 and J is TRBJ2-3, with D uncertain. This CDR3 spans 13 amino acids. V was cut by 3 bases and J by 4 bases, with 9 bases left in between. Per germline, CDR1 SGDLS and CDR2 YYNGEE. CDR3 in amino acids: CASSALPPDTQYF. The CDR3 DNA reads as TGTGCCAGCAGCGCCCTCCCCCCAGATACGCAGTATTTT. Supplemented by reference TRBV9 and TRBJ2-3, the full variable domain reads DSGVTQTPKHLITATGQRVTLRCSPRSGDLSVYWYQQSLDQGLQFLIQYYNGEERAKGNILERFSAQQFPDLHSELNLSSLELGDSALYFCASSALPPDTQYFGPGTRLTVL.

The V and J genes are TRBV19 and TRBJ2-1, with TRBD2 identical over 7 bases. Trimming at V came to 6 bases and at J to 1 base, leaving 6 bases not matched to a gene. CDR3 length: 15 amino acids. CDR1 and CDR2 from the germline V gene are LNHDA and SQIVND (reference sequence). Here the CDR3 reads CASRVSGYSYNEQFF. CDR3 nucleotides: TGTGCCAGTAGAGTTAGCGGGTATTCCTACAATGAGCAGTTCTTC.

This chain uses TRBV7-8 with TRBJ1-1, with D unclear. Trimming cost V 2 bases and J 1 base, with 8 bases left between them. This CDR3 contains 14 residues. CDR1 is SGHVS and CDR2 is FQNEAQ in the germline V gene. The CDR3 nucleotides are TGTGCCAGCAGCTTACACCTGAGGAACACTGAAGCTTTCTTT. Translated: CASSLHLRNTEAFF.

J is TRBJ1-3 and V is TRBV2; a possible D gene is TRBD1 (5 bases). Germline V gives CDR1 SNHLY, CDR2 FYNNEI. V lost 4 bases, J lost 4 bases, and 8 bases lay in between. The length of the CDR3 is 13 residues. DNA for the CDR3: TGTGCCAGCAGTGTGGCAGGGGGAAACACCATATATTTT. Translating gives CASSVAGGNTIYF.